These 9 T cell receptor beta chains were sequenced from one sample in a study of shared clonotypes between healthy human individuals. Naive CD8 cells were CD45RO-negative, positively selected for CCR7, excluding terminally differentiated effector memory CD45RA+ cells. Method: immunoSEQ multiplex PCR; TCRdb's copy keeps in-frame clones and lacks some. Of some 1,900,000 clones in the sample, just under 95% were seen once. Sequenced input: naive CD8+ T cells sorted from blood. Receptors were obtained from a man aged 18 to 29 in good health.

The chain couples TRBV7-9 to TRBJ2-5, with no clear D. Looked up from germline, CDR1 is SEHNR and CDR2 is FQNEAQ (reference sequence). Trimming took off 2 bases at V and 1 base at J, with 8 bases between the two ends. This CDR3 comprises 14 residues. In nucleotides, the CDR3 is TGTGCCAGCAGCTTATCAGGCACCCAAGAGACCCAGTACTTC. This codes for CASSLSGTQETQYF.

V and J are TRBV9 and TRBJ2-3; D perhaps matches TRBD2 (7 bases). Germline loops: CDR1 SGDLS, CDR2 YYNGEE. V lost 4 bases to trimming and J lost 5 bases, with 20 bases between them. CDR3 length: 16 residues. CDR3 sequence reads: CASSLEGRGLEDTQYF. The CDR3 coding sequence is TGTGCCAGCAGCCTAGAGGGGCGGGGGCTGGAAGATACGCAGTATTTT.

The gene calls are TRBV27 and TRBJ2-1; no reliable D call. With 3 bases removed from V and 9 bases from J, the gap between germline ends came to 6 bases. This CDR3 has 11 amino acids. Germline CDR1 reads MNHEY; CDR2 reads SMNVEV (reference sequence). CDR3: CASSFAGEQFF. CDR3 nucleotide sequence: TGTGCCAGCAGTTTTGCCGGTGAGCAGTTCTTC.

J is TRBJ2-1 and V is TRBV7-2; 7 nucleotides agree with TRBD2. Per the germline V gene, CDR1 is SGHTA and CDR2 is FQGNSA. Trimming cost V 1 base and J 9 bases; bases outside gene matches: 6. The CDR3 spans 14 residues. DNA for the CDR3: TGTGCCAGCAGCTTAGGCGGGGAGGGGATTGAGCAGTTCTTC. Translation: CASSLGGEGIEQFF.

In DNA form, the CDR3 reads TGTGCCTGGAACCTAGCGGGGGGGCGGGAGACCCAGTACTTC. Its protein is CAWNLAGGRETQYF. The chain combines TRBV30 with TRBJ2-5; 12 bases map to TRBD2. After removal of 4 bases from V and 5 bases from J, the junction contained 5 bases not matched to a gene. The CDR3 runs to 14 residues. The germline CDR1 and CDR2 sequences are GTSNPN and SVGIG (reference sequence).

The J gene is TRBJ2-7, the V gene TRBV5-1; a weak D match, TRBD1 (5 bases). Trimming shortened V by 1 base and J by 3 bases, and 11 bases separated the two germline ends. CDR1 and CDR2 (germline): SGHRS, YFSETQ. CDR3 length equals 14 residues. The CDR3 protein is CASSLNRGGYEQYF. CDR3 coding DNA: TGCGCCAGCAGCTTGAATAGGGGCGGCTACGAGCAGTACTTC.

The V call is TRBV21-1, the J call TRBJ2-1. TRBV21-1 is a pseudogene segment. This CDR3 contains 12 residues. CDR3 amino acids: CAFLGRENEQFF. The CDR3 nucleotides are TGTGCCTTCCTCGGTAGGGAAAATGAGCAGTTCTTC.

The chain uses TRBV2 and TRBJ1-4; unclear D gene. Germline lookup yields CDR1 SNHLY and CDR2 FYNNEI. The CDR3 extends over 16 amino acids. V gave up 6 bases and J gave up 0 bases, with 14 bases separating them. CDR3 sequence (DNA): TGTGCCAGCAGGCAGGTCAGAGACTCAACTAATGAAAAACTGTTTTTT. Protein product: CASRQVRDSTNEKLFF. The whole variable domain, remainder taken from reference TRBV2 and TRBJ1-4, is EPEVTQTPSHQVTQMGQEVILRCVPISNHLYFYWYRQILGQKVEFLVSFYNNEISEKSEIFDDQFSVERPDGSNFTLKIRSTKLEDSAMYFCASRQVRDSTNEKLFFGSGTQLSVL.

The chain uses TRBV4-1 and TRBJ1-5; D is uncertain. The CDR3 length is 15 residues. The germline V and J ends were trimmed by 3 bases and 4 bases, with 13 bases remaining between them. Germline CDR1 reads MGHRA; CDR2 reads YSYEKL. The CDR3 nucleotides read TGCGCCAGCAGCCAGCCCGGGCTGGTGAATCAGCCCCAGCATTTT. This sequence encodes CASSQPGLVNQPQHF.